These 19 T cell receptor beta chains share one sample of origin, sequenced in a study of Graves' ophthalmopathy and Graves' hyperthyroidism. As the template, RNA transcripts were used to amplify TCR beta CDR3 regions. The library came from an HTBI-primed first-round RT-PCR and a second-round multiplex PCR. TCRdb re-called the multiplex PCR reads with MiXCR, one entry per CDR3 protein. The table includes about 480,000 distinct CDR3 sequences, approximately 14% detected once. The material sequenced was blood. The receptors here all came from a young woman with Graves' ophthalmopathy.

This clonotype was seen ten or more times. The chain links TRBV6-1 to TRBJ2-7; D is perhaps TRBD1 or TRBD2 (5 bases each). V lost 4 bases and J lost 0, with 13 bases in between. The CDR3 totals 15 residues. Germline V gives CDR1 MNHNS, CDR2 SASEGT. CDR3 DNA: TGTGCCAGCAGTGCGGGGCAGGTGAGCTCCTACGAGCAGTACTTC. Its translation is CASSAGQVSSYEQYF.

This clonotype has a count of ten or more. The V call is TRBV28, the J call TRBJ2-7; either TRBD1 or TRBD2 may supply D (5 bases each). The CDR3 sequence is 17 residues long. Trimming stripped 3 bases from V and 0 bases from J, with 18 bases between. Germline loops: CDR1 MDHEN, CDR2 SYDVKM. The CDR3 nucleotides read TGTGCCAGCAGTTTTTTTCCCGGGACGGGGTTCTCCTACGAGCAGTACTTC. Translation: CASSFFPGTGFSYEQYF.

The chain combines TRBV12-3 or TRBV12-4 with TRBJ2-2; 9 bases are a match to TRBD1. The CDR3 extends over 16 amino acids. V was clipped by 6 bases and J by 7 bases; unmatched bases: 12. The CDR3 loop reads CASRRWGQGSNGELFF. The CDR3 DNA follows: TGTGCCAGCAGGCGCTGGGGACAGGGAAGTAACGGGGAGCTGTTTTTT.

This clonotype was observed at least ten times. The chain combines TRBV12-3 or TRBV12-4 with TRBJ1-6, with D unresolved. The CDR3 covers 13 residues. Trimming left V 5 bases short and J 10 bases short, with 12 bases between. The DNA of the CDR3 is TGTGCCAGCAGTCCCCAAGGCGCGTCACCCCTCCACTTT. It is translated as CASSPQGASPLHF.

This clonotype was picked up many times. V and J are TRBV6-1 and TRBJ1-2, with 7 bases fitting TRBD1. V was pared by 2 bases and J by 4 bases, with 7 bases of the junction left unmatched. Germline CDR1 and CDR2: MNHNS and SASEGT. This CDR3 is 15 amino acids long. In DNA, the CDR3 is TGTGCCAGCAGTGAAATCTCCGACAGGGTCTATGGCTACACCTTC. This sequence encodes CASSEISDRVYGYTF.

This clonotype was observed at least ten times. The genes are TRBV11-3 and TRBJ1-2, with TRBD1 as a possible D gene (5 bases). CDR3 length: 13 amino acids. Trimming took off 4 bases at V and 3 bases at J, with 9 bases between the two ends. Germline assignment: CDR1 SGHNT and CDR2 YENEEA. CDR3 DNA: TGTGCCAGCAGCTCAATGGGGGACTATGGCTACACCTTC. It specifies CASSSMGDYGYTF.

In its sample, this clonotype was seen many times. This rearrangement joins TRBV6-1 to TRBJ1-1; 8 nucleotides align to TRBD1. The CDR3 totals 14 residues. V lost 4 bases and J lost 5; bases outside the gene matches: 6. Germline V gene data show CDR1 as MNHNS and CDR2 as SASEGT. Written as DNA, the CDR3 is TGTGCCAGCAGTGTCGGGACAGGAAGGACTGAAGCTTTCTTT. Translating it yields CASSVGTGRTEAFF.

This clonotype was counted many times. V gene TRBV27 combines with J gene TRBJ2-7, with 10 bases that match TRBD1. The V segment lost 6 bases and the J segment 7 bases; nucleotides outside the gene matches: 15. This CDR3 region has 16 residues. Germline CDR1 MNHEY, CDR2 SMNVEV (reference sequence). The CDR3 loop reads CASSHISGGQGGEQYF. CDR3 DNA sequence: TGTGCCAGCAGCCACATATCTGGCGGACAGGGGGGGGAGCAGTACTTC.

This clonotype came up many times. V usage is TRBV12-3 or TRBV12-4 and J usage is TRBJ2-5; the D gene is possibly TRBD2 (5 bases). V gave up 7 bases and J gave up 4 bases, with 25 bases separating them. The CDR3 totals 17 residues. For the CDR3, the DNA is TGTGCCAGCACCCCCCCAGGAGGTCTAGCCTTTCGAGAGACCCAGTACTTC. Amino acid sequence: CASTPPGGLAFRETQYF.

This clonotype was picked up many times. In DNA form, the CDR3 reads TGTGCCAGCAGCTTAACGCATCGGGCTAACTATGGCTACACCTTC. This sequence encodes CASSLTHRANYGYTF. The gene calls are TRBV7-2 and TRBJ1-2; D uncertain. Trimming shortened V by 2 bases and J by 0 bases, and 10 bases separated the two germline ends. The CDR3 sequence is 15 residues long. Per the germline V gene, CDR1 is SGHTA and CDR2 is FQGNSA.

This clonotype was picked up a small number of times. The chain combines TRBV10-3 with TRBJ1-2; maybe TRBD1 (6 bases). Trimming shortened V by 6 bases and J by 0 bases, and 17 bases separated the two germline ends. The CDR3 spans 16 residues. From germline, CDR1 is ENHRY and CDR2 SYGVKD. The CDR3: CAIRDLKTGTNYGYTF. CDR3 sequence (DNA): TGTGCCATCAGAGATTTAAAGACAGGCACTAACTATGGCTACACCTTC.

In its sample, this clonotype was seen many times. This rearrangement joins TRBV4-1 to TRBJ2-5; TRBD2 agrees at 7 bases. Germline CDR1 reads MGHRA; CDR2 reads YSYEKL. The CDR3 consists of 15 residues. V dropped 4 bases and J dropped 3; count of bases not matched to a gene: 8. The CDR3 DNA reads as TGCGCCAGCAGCCGGGGCGGGGGATCGGAAGAGACCCAGTACTTC. It codes for CASSRGGGSEETQYF.

This clonotype was seen at least ten times. The chain uses TRBV27 and TRBJ2-2; 10 positions match TRBD2. CDR1 and CDR2 (germline): MNHEY, SMNVEV (reference sequence). V shed 6 bases and J 10 bases; nucleotides not matched to a gene: 11. The CDR3 is made up of 15 amino acids. The DNA of the CDR3 is TGTGCCAGCAGCGCCAAGCGGGGGGGCCCGGCGGAGCTGTTTTTT. Encoded protein: CASSAKRGGPAELFF.

About this clonotype: A read error is possible here, since a much larger clone lies one base away. V gene TRBV11-1 combines with J gene TRBJ1-1; D unclear. Trimming removed 5 bases from V and 1 base from J, with 8 bases in between. The CDR3 length is 13 residues. Germline loops: CDR1 SGHAT, CDR2 FQDESV (reference sequence). For the CDR3, the DNA is TGTGCCAGCAGCAAAAACAAGAACACTGAAGCTTTCTTT. Translated, it gives CASSKNKNTEAFF.

The CDR3 bases are TGTGCCAGCAGTTGGTACAGCAATTCACCCCTCCACTTT. It encodes CASSWYSNSPLHF. The chain joins TRBV27 to TRBJ1-6; no firm D call. V lost 4 bases to trimming and J lost 7 bases, with 8 bases between them. CDR1 and CDR2 from the germline V gene are MNHEY and SMNVEV (reference sequence). The CDR3 is 13 residues long.

This clonotype was counted ten times or more. This chain connects TRBV4-2 to TRBJ2-7; D is possibly TRBD2 (6 bases). This CDR3 spans 14 amino acids. Germline V gene data show CDR1 as LGHNA and CDR2 as YNFKEQ. Trimming shortened V by 2 bases and J by 2 bases, and 10 bases separated the two germline ends. CDR3 sequence (DNA): TGTGCCAGCAGCCAACTTGCGGGAACCTACGAGCAGTACTTC. This encodes CASSQLAGTYEQYF.

The sample holds many counts of this clonotype. The chain uses TRBV12-3 or TRBV12-4 and TRBJ1-6; no clear D gene. The CDR3 loop spans 15 amino acids. Trimming removed 1 base from V and 0 bases from J, with 4 bases in between. The CDR3 sequence: CASSLVGSYNSPLHF. CDR3 nucleotide sequence: TGTGCCAGCAGTTTAGTCGGCTCCTATAATTCACCCCTCCACTTT.

The genes are TRBV20-1 and TRBJ2-7; D remains unclear. This CDR3 is 16 amino acids long. Germline CDR1 DFQATT, CDR2 SNEGSKA (reference sequence). V shed 0 bases and J shed 1 base, with 16 bases lying between them. CDR3 in amino acids: CSARDLVTTLSYEQYF. The DNA of the CDR3 is TGCAGTGCTAGAGATCTGGTAACAACGCTTTCCTACGAGCAGTACTTC.

This clonotype came up many times. The V and J genes are TRBV28 and TRBJ2-7; D uncertain. Trimming shortened V by 6 bases and J by 6 bases, and 18 bases separated the two germline ends. This CDR3 comprises 14 residues. Germline CDR1 and CDR2: MDHEN and SYDVKM. DNA for the CDR3: TGTGCCAGCAGCCTACCTCACCGCTGGACCGAGCAGTACTTC. It is translated as CASSLPHRWTEQYF.